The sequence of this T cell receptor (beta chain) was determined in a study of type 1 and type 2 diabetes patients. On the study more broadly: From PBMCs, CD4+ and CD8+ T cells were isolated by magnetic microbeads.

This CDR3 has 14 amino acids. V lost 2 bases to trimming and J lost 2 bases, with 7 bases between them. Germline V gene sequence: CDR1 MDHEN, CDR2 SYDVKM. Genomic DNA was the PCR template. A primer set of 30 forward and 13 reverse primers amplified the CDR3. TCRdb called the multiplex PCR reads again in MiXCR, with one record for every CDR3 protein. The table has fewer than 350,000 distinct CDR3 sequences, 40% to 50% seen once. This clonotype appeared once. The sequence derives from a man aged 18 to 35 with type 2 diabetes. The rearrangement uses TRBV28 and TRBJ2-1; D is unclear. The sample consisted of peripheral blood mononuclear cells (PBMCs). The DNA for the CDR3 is TGTGCCAGCAGTTTAGTGGTCGCCTACAATGAGCAGTTCTTC. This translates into CASSLVVAYNEQFF.